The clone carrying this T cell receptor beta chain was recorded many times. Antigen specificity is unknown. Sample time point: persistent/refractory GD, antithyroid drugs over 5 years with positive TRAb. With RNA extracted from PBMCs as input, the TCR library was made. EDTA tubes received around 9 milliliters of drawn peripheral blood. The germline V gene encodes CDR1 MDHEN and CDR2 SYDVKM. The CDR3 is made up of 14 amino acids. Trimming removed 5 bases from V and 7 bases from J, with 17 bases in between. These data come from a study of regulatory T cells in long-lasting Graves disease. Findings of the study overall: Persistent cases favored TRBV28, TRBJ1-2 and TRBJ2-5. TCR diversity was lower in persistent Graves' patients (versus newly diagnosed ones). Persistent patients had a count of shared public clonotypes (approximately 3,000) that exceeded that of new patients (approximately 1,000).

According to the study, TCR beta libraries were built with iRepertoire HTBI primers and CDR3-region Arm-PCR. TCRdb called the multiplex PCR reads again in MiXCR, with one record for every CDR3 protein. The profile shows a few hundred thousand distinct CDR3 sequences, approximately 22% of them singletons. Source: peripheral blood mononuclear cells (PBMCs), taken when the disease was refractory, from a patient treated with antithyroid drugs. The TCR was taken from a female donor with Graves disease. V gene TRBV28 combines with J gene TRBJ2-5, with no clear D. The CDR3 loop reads CASSPLTGSPTQYF. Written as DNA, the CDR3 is TGTGCCAGCAGTCCCCTGACTGGGTCCCCGACCCAGTACTTC.